These T cell receptor beta chains were read from a single sample in a study of T cells in Graves' hyperthyroidism and ophthalmopathy. Each CDR3 protein gets one entry after TCRdb re-called the multiplex PCR reads with MiXCR. The data hold approximately 720,000 distinct CDR3 sequences, with 18% observed a single time. Sample: blood. The origin of the receptors is a woman aged 45-65 years with Graves' hyperthyroidism that later progressed to Graves' ophthalmopathy. The CDR3 runs from the conserved cysteine through the conserved F or W. D genes are given only for firm matches. Expanded clones are given a class, and other clones once, few, many or no size at all.

NA | many | TRBJ2-2 | 16 | TRBV5-1 | CASSLVGTSNTGELFF | TGCGCCAGCAGCTTGGTGGGGACATCGAACACCGGGGAGCTGTTTTTT
TRBD1 | NA | TRBJ2-2 | 18 | TRBV24-1 | CGPPRPPTGTPNTGELFF | TGTGGTCCACCCCGGCCCCCGACAGGGACCCCGAACACCGGGGAGCTGTTTTTT
TRBD2 | many | TRBJ2-5 | 14 | TRBV11-2 | CASSLEGRGETQYF | TGTGCCAGCAGCTTAGAGGGGAGGGGAGAGACCCAGTACTTC
TRBD1 | many | TRBJ2-1 | 18 | TRBV20-1 | CSAPRGDRGLGSYNEQFF | TGCAGTGCCCCACGCGGGGACAGGGGGCTTGGGTCCTACAATGAGCAGTTCTTC
TRBD1 | many | TRBJ2-1 | 17 | TRBV11-1 | CASSLTSRTGRHNEQFF | TGTGCCAGCAGCTTAACCTCCCGGACAGGGAGGCACAATGAGCAGTTCTTC
TRBD1 | NA | TRBJ2-1 | 16 | TRBV7-2 | CASCYSGQGRRNEQFF | TGTGCCAGCTGCTATTCAGGACAGGGCCGTCGGAATGAGCAGTTCTTC
NA | NA | TRBJ2-3 | 11 | TRBV7-9 | CACSLPDTQYF | TGTGCCTGCAGCTTACCGGATACGCAGTATTTT
NA | few | TRBJ1-2 | 9 | TRBV25-1 | CASIYGYTF | TGTGCCAGCATTTATGGCTACACCTTC
TRBD1 | NA | TRBJ2-2 | 15 | TRBV6-1 | CASSRGKRDTGELFF | TGTGCCAGCAGCAGGGGGAAACGGGACACCGGGGAGCTGTTTTTT
NA | many | TRBJ1-4 | 15 | TRBV5-1 | CASRTIGTKNEKLFF | TGCGCCAGCAGAACGATCGGGACAAAGAATGAAAAACTGTTTTTT
NA | many | TRBJ1-3 | 14 | TRBV12-3/TRBV12-4 | CASSPVSSGNTIYF | TGTGCCAGCAGCCCAGTTAGCTCTGGAAACACCATATATTTT
TRBD2 | many | TRBJ2-3 | 16 | TRBV20-1 | CSAALLLAGDTDTQYF | TGCAGTGCTGCCCTACTCCTAGCGGGAGACACAGATACGCAGTATTTT
NA | many | TRBJ2-7 | 13 | TRBV12-3/TRBV12-4 | CASSLSVGYEQYF | TGTGCCAGCAGTTTGTCTGTGGGCTACGAGCAGTACTTC
NA | few | TRBJ2-7 | 12 | TRBV2 | CASRDDGPEQYF | TGTGCCAGCAGGGACGACGGACCGGAGCAGTACTTC
NA | many | TRBJ1-6 | 15 | TRBV12-3/TRBV12-4 | CASTPYILGGSPLHF | TGTGCCAGCACCCCTTATATACTCGGGGGTTCACCCCTCCACTTT
NA | many | TRBJ1-2 | 16 | TRBV7-9 | CASSLGQSRPRNGYTF | TGTGCCAGCAGCTTAGGACAGTCCCGCCCGCGGAATGGCTACACCTTC
NA | NA | TRBJ2-1 | 15 | TRBV27 | CASTPTRGAYNEQFF | TGTGCCAGCACCCCCACCCGGGGCGCGTACAATGAGCAGTTCTTC
NA | many | TRBJ2-3 | 14 | TRBV10-1 | CASSEGQFEDTQYF | TGCGCCAGCAGTGAAGGCCAGTTCGAAGATACGCAGTATTTT
TRBD1 | NA | TRBJ1-2 | 12 | TRBV10-2 | CASQGQDYGYTF | TGCGCCAGCCAGGGACAGGACTATGGCTACACCTTC
TRBD1 | many | TRBJ1-4 | 14 | TRBV3-1 | CASSLISGGEKLFF | TGTGCCAGCAGCCTTATCTCAGGGGGTGAAAAACTGTTTTTT
NA | NA | TRBJ1-1 | 14 | TRBV7-9 | CASSSSRGNTEAFF | TGTGCCAGCAGCTCCTCGAGGGGGAACACTGAAGCTTTCTTT
TRBD1 | few | TRBJ1-5 | 13 | TRBV30 | CAWRDRDNQPQHF | TGTGCCTGGAGGGACAGGGACAATCAGCCCCAGCATTTT
NA | few | TRBJ2-2 | 14 | TRBV12-3/TRBV12-4 | CASSSTRGGGELFF | TGTGCCAGCAGCTCGACCAGGGGGGGCGGGGAGCTGTTTTTT
TRBD1 | few | TRBJ1-1 | 13 | TRBV5-4 | CASSPDRDDEAFF | TGTGCCAGCAGCCCGGACAGGGATGATGAAGCTTTCTTT
TRBD1 | NA | TRBJ1-1 | 13 | TRBV14 | CASSADRVIDAFF | TGTGCCAGCAGCGCGGACAGGGTAATAGATGCTTTCTTT
NA | many | TRBJ1-5 | 14 | TRBV2 | CASKTEFSNQPQHF | TGTGCCAGCAAGACAGAATTTAGCAATCAGCCCCAGCATTTT
NA | NA | TRBJ1-2 | 15 | TRBV19 | CASTNLRGASYGYTF | TGTGCCAGTACCAACCTCAGGGGAGCGAGCTATGGCTACACCTTC
NA | NA | TRBJ1-1 | 15 | TRBV15 | CATRDWTPKNTEAFF | TGTGCCACCAGAGACTGGACACCCAAGAACACTGAAGCTTTCTTT
TRBD1 | many | TRBJ2-2 | 16 | TRBV7-8 | CASSPSQGAVTGELFF | TGTGCCAGCAGCCCATCCCAGGGGGCGGTCACCGGGGAGCTGTTTTTT
NA | few | TRBJ2-7 | 13 | TRBV11-3 | CASSGDGAYEQYF | TGTGCCAGCTCTGGGGACGGGGCCTACGAGCAGTACTTC
NA | few | TRBJ2-7 | 14 | TRBV2 | CASSSPDSPGEQYF | TGTGCCAGCAGCTCACCCGACAGTCCGGGAGAGCAGTACTTC
NA | many | TRBJ1-6 | 13 | TRBV12-3/TRBV12-4 | CASRSDGLGPLHF | TGTGCCAGCAGATCGGACGGCTTAGGGCCCCTCCACTTT
NA | many | TRBJ1-1 | 16 | TRBV12-3/TRBV12-4 | CASSWGVSAVNTEAFF | TGTGCCAGCAGTTGGGGTGTGAGCGCCGTGAACACTGAAGCTTTCTTT
TRBD2 | NA | TRBJ2-3 | 13 | TRBV10-1 | CASGSSGAITQYF | TGCGCCAGTGGGTCCAGCGGGGCAATTACGCAGTATTTT
TRBD1 | NA | TRBJ2-7 | 18 | TRBV11-2 | CASSPDLPPGGLTYEQYF | TGTGCCAGCAGCCCGGATCTCCCGCCAGGGGGTCTGACCTACGAGCAGTACTTC
NA | NA | TRBJ1-5 | 15 | TRBV5-8 | CASSLGGDLNQPQHF | TGTGCCAGCAGCTTGGGTGGGGATTTGAATCAGCCCCAGCATTTT
TRBD1 | many | TRBJ2-2 | 16 | TRBV5-1 | CASSLEGGANTGELFF | TGCGCCAGCAGCTTGGAAGGGGGCGCGAACACCGGGGAGCTGTTTTTT
NA | few | TRBJ2-7 | 16 | TRBV6-2/TRBV6-3 | CASSLTPGAGSYEQYF | TGTGCCAGCAGTCTTACTCCAGGGGCCGGTTCCTACGAGCAGTACTTC
NA | NA | TRBJ2-5 | 16 | TRBV5-6 | CASSLEWMGVQETQYF | TGTGCCAGCAGCTTGGAATGGATGGGGGTTCAAGAGACCCAGTACTTC
NA | many | TRBJ2-1 | 17 | TRBV7-3 | CASSSPAGTPLHNEQFF | TGTGCCAGCAGCTCCCCCGCCGGGACCCCCCTCCACAATGAGCAGTTCTTC
NA | many | TRBJ1-1 | 13 | TRBV29-1 | CSVGTESNTEAFF | TGCAGCGTGGGAACAGAATCCAACACTGAAGCTTTCTTT
TRBD1 | NA | TRBJ1-1 | 13 | TRBV20-1 | CSAPDRGNAEAFF | TGCAGTGCTCCCGACAGGGGGAACGCTGAAGCTTTCTTT
NA | few | TRBJ1-6 | 14 | TRBV5-4 | CASSSPALRTPLHF | TGTGCCAGCAGCTCCCCCGCCTTGAGGACACCCCTCCACTTT
TRBD1 | few | TRBJ1-2 | 15 | TRBV6-1 | CASSPDWDRGHRYAF | TGTGCCAGCAGTCCTGACTGGGACAGGGGGCATCGCTACGCCTTC
TRBD1 | once | TRBJ2-4 | 13 | TRBV28 | CATNRGSLNFQYF | TGTGCCACCAACAGGGGAAGCCTTAACTTTCAGTACTTC
TRBD2 | few | TRBJ2-2 | 17 | TRBV20-1 | CSAPTSPGPGGTGELFF | TGCAGTGCGCCGACCTCCCCGGGACCGGGGGGCACCGGGGAGCTGTTTTTT
NA | many | TRBJ1-2 | 13 | TRBV5-1 | CASSFLESYGYTF | TGCGCCAGCAGCTTCTTAGAGAGCTATGGCTACACCTTC
NA | NA | TRBJ2-1 | 17 | TRBV27 | CASSTRWGANTYNEQFF | TGTGCCAGCTCAACCAGATGGGGGGCCAACACCTACAATGAGCAGTTCTTC